One sample yielded the 10 T cell receptor beta chains listed below, sequenced in a study of T cell clonality in common variable immunodeficiency. The repertoire was sequenced with immunoSEQ multiplex PCR; TCRdb's copy has only in-frame clones and lacks some. This repertoire lists about 47,000 clones without singletons; just over 2% sits in the top ten. Sequencing was carried out using peripheral blood mononuclear cells. The receptor source for this set is a person aged 18 to 75 in good health.

This clone showed up many times. The sequence runs out 3 residues before the end of the CDR3; the remainder is reconstructed from the germline J gene. V gene TRBV19 combines with J gene TRBJ1-5; the D gene is possibly TRBD1 (6 bases). Germline-derived CDR1 and CDR2 are LNHDA and SQIVND (reference sequence). There are 19 residues in the CDR3. With 0 bases removed from V and 0 bases from J, the gap between germline ends came to 18 bases. CDR3: CASSIDGRGQMYSNQPQHF. Partial CDR3 DNA: TGTGCCAGTAGTATAGATGGCAGGGGTCAAATGTATAGCAATCAGCCC.

Note on this clone: The read halts 3 residues ahead of the CDR3 end, with the missing end drawn from the germline J gene. The chain has TRBV30 and TRBJ2-7; TRBD1 or TRBD2 may be the D gene (6 bases each). This CDR3 is 13 amino acids long. The V end lost 0 bases, the J end lost 6 bases, and 12 bases lay between the germline ends. CDR1 and CDR2 from the germline V gene are GTSNPN and SVGIG (reference sequence). CDR3 protein: CAWSVHREAEQYF. Partial CDR3 DNA: TGTGCCTGGAGTGTACACAGGGAGGCCGAG.

On this clone: Read data end 3 residues before the CDR3 end; the end is taken from the germline J gene. The rearrangement links TRBV5-1 to TRBJ2-7; 16 nucleotides agree with TRBD2. V was pared by 2 bases and J by 4 bases, with 12 bases of the junction left unmatched. CDR3 length: 19 amino acids. CDR1 is SGHRS, CDR2 YFSETQ, per germline. The part of the CDR3 DNA that was read is TGCGCCAGCAGCTTACCGGGACTAGCGGGAGGGCCGGAGCGTTACGAG. Translation gives CASSLPGLAGGPERYE. The whole CDR3 region reads CASSLPGLAGGPERYEQYF.

This clone was recorded at least ten times. The read stops 3 residues short of the end of the CDR3; the missing end is completed from the germline J gene. The chain joins TRBV7-3 to TRBJ1-2; tentative D call: TRBD1 (5 bases). The length of the CDR3 is 14 residues. CDR1 and CDR2 from the germline V gene are SGHTA and FQGTGA. This chain's CDR3 is CASSPARGARGYTF. The CDR3 bases that were read are TGTGCCAGCAGCCCCGCGCGAGGGGCGCGGGGC.

This clone was recorded many times. With the read ending 3 residues before the CDR3 end, the germline J gene is used to fill in that end. The chain couples TRBV30 to TRBJ1-5; 7 bases are shared with TRBD1. Trimming at V came to 2 bases and at J to 3 bases, leaving 4 bases not matched to a gene. Germline V gene data show CDR1 as GTSNPN and CDR2 as SVGIG (reference sequence). This CDR3 has 14 residues. The DNA read from the CDR3 is TGTGCCTGGAGTATGACAGGGTACAATCAGCCC. Amino acid sequence: CAWSMTGYNQP. The CDR3 in full is CAWSMTGYNQPQHF.

In the case of this clone: The read gets to within 3 residues of the CDR3 end, and the germline J gene fills in the rest. This rearrangement joins TRBV30 to TRBJ1-4; TRBD1 agrees at 8 bases. Germline CDR1 and CDR2: GTSNPN and SVGIG (reference sequence). The CDR3 extends over 17 amino acids. V shed 0 bases and J 4 bases; nucleotides not matched to a gene: 10. CDR3 sequence: CAWSVRMGQANNEKLFF. The CDR3 bases that were read are TGTGCCTGGAGTGTACGAATGGGACAGGCAAATAATGAAAAA.

This clone was seen ten or more times. The sequence runs out 3 residues before the end of the CDR3; the remainder is reconstructed from the germline J gene. The gene calls are TRBV20-1 and TRBJ1-6; D call uncertain. CDR3 size: 13 residues. Trimming removed 2 bases from V and 8 bases from J, with 10 bases in between. The V gene's germline CDR1 is DFQATT and CDR2 SNEGSKA (reference sequence). Here the CDR3 reads CSARTDDDSPLHF. The part of the CDR3 DNA that was read is TGCAGTGCTAGAACAGATGACGATTCACCC.

This clone has ten or more counts. The read finishes 3 residues shy of the CDR3 end, and the germline J gene is used to complete it. V usage is TRBV5-6 and J usage is TRBJ1-4, with TRBD1 matching over 8 bases. CDR3 size: 15 residues. V lost 3 bases to trimming and J lost 8 bases; unmatched junction nucleotides: 9. Germline V gene sequence: CDR1 SGHDT, CDR2 YYEEEE. Partial CDR3 DNA: TGTGCCAGCAGCTATCGGACAGGGTCGGGGGAAAAA. Amino acids: CASSYRTGSGEK. In full, the CDR3 is CASSYRTGSGEKLFF.

This clone has a count of ten or more. The CDR3 end lies 3 residues beyond the end of the read and is filled in from the germline J gene. The chain combines TRBV18 with TRBJ1-5, with 8 bases lining up with TRBD1. Trimming took 5 bases from V and 5 from J; bases not matched to a gene: 8. Germline V lookup: CDR1 KGHSH, CDR2 LQKENI. The CDR3 totals 15 residues. The CDR3 spells CASSAGQGNDQPQHF. Incomplete CDR3 DNA: TGTGCCAGCTCAGCCGGACAGGGAAACGATCAGCCC.

This clone showed up many times. The CDR3 goes on 3 residues after the read ends, and that part is filled in from the germline J gene. The chain combines TRBV6-1 with TRBJ2-3; 10 nucleotides match TRBD1. The CDR3 sequence is 14 residues long. Germline CDR1 MNHNS, CDR2 SASEGT. The V and J ends lost 5 bases and 4 bases, in that order; junction bases with no gene match: 3. Partial CDR3 DNA: TGTGCCAGCAGTCAAGGACAGGGGGCAGATACG. It translates to CASSQGQGADT. The whole CDR3 reads CASSQGQGADTQYF.